This TCR beta chain originates from a study of T cells after yellow fever vaccination. About the research overall: Low-cell-number fractions underwent preparation using SMART-Seq v4 Ultra Low Input. Study-wide points: Subsequent to the booster, the majority of primary-vaccination clones reappeared (roughly 96% CD4, 85% to 90% CD8).

TCRdb re-called the 5' RACE reads with MiXCR, one entry per CDR3 protein. Among 610,000 or so distinct CDR3 sequences listed, around 12% were seen once. Germline V CDR1 and CDR2: DFQATT, SNEGSKA (reference sequence). Trimming cost V 3 bases and J 4 bases; bases outside gene matches: 7. The CDR3 is 15 amino acids. As regards this clonotype: As yet, its antigen is unknown.

This chain joins TRBV20-1 and TRBJ2-1; 9 bases match TRBD2. This sequence was found in a young man who received the YFV17D yellow fever vaccine. This specimen was PBMCs, taken on the day of the yellow fever booster vaccination. The CDR3 loop is CSARGGLAGYNEQFF. In DNA form, the CDR3 reads TGCAGTGCTAGGGGGGGGCTAGCGGGGTACAATGAGCAGTTCTTC.